The 21 T cell receptor beta chains given below trace back to one sample, sequenced in a study of human T cells and chemical hapten exposure. Specified time point: pre-sensitization, week 0. Treatment noted: therapeutic diphenylcyclopropenone sensitization with weekly scalp DPC. One entry per CDR3 protein results from TCRdb running MiXCR on the RACE reads. The repertoire holds roughly 38,000 distinct CDR3 sequences, with 7.5% to 9% as singletons. The sample consisted of whole blood, taken in connection with sensitization to the hapten diphenylcyclopropenone (DPC). Receptor source: a woman in her fifties or sixties with alopecia areata. Some clones in this sample may be carry-over from other donors' samples.

At least ten counts were recorded for this clonotype. The chain uses TRBV5-1 and TRBJ2-5; 8 bases fit TRBD2. With V trimmed by 4 bases and J by 6 bases, 11 bases remained unmatched. The germline gives CDR1 SGHRS, CDR2 YFSETQ. CDR3 length: 15 amino acids. The CDR3 nucleotides are TGCGCCAGCAGCACCGCAGCGGGAGCGCCCCAGACCCAGTACTTC. Protein product: CASSTAAGAPQTQYF.

Only a few counts were recorded for this clonotype. The chain carries TRBV10-3 and TRBJ2-3, with 11 bases identical to TRBD2. Germline-derived CDR1 and CDR2 are ENHRY and SYGVKD. The ends lost 4 bases at V and 4 bases at J; junction bases unmatched: 7. The CDR3 is 16 residues long. CDR3 coding DNA: TGTGCCATCAGTGGTTCACTAGCGGGAGACTCAGATACGCAGTATTTT. It codes for CAISGSLAGDSDTQYF.

This clonotype was observed at least ten times. V is TRBV5-1 and J is TRBJ1-1, with D possibly TRBD1 on 6 matching bases. The CDR3 is made up of 13 amino acids. Germline lookup yields CDR1 SGHRS and CDR2 YFSETQ. V was shortened by 0 bases and J by 7 bases, with 10 bases between the two germline ends. The CDR3 reads CASSLGQAFEAFF. Here the CDR3 DNA reads TGCGCCAGCAGCTTGGGACAGGCCTTTGAAGCTTTCTTT.

This clonotype was seen at least ten times. The chain recombines TRBV18 with TRBJ2-2; D is perhaps TRBD1 (5 bases). The CDR3 has 14 amino acids. Germline V gene lookup returns CDR1 KGHSH and CDR2 LQKENI. V shed 3 bases and J shed 4 bases, with 9 bases lying between them. CDR3 coding DNA: TGTGCCAGCTCACCTCCAGGGATCACCGGGGAGCTGTTTTTT. This sequence encodes CASSPPGITGELFF.

The sample holds a few counts of this clonotype. The chain couples TRBV5-1 to TRBJ1-6; no definite D call. The CDR3 is 13 amino acids. The V end lost 8 bases, the J end lost 7 bases, and 13 bases lay between the germline ends. Germline V gene data show CDR1 as SGHRS and CDR2 as YFSETQ. DNA for the CDR3: TGCGCCAGTTCGAGGACGGCGAATTCACCCCTCCACTTT. It specifies CASSRTANSPLHF.

This clonotype appeared many times. V is TRBV9 and J is TRBJ2-1, with D possibly being TRBD2 (6 bases). Per germline, CDR1 SGDLS and CDR2 YYNGEE. The V end was cut by 7 bases, the J end by 3 bases, with 14 bases between. The CDR3 loop spans 14 amino acids. The CDR3 coding sequence is TGTGCCAGCTCTACGGGAGTAGGCTACAATGAGCAGTTCTTC. Its translation is CASSTGVGYNEQFF.

This clonotype is classed as medium-sized. This chain uses TRBV3-1 with TRBJ1-1; perhaps TRBD1 as D (5 bases). CDR1 LGHDT and CDR2 YNNKEL come from the germline V gene (reference sequence). V was clipped by 5 bases and J by 4 bases, with 17 bases between them. The CDR3 consists of 15 residues. The CDR3 DNA reads TGTGCCAGCAGCTACGGGGACGGTGGAGGCACTGAAGCTTTCTTT. It is translated as CASSYGDGGGTEAFF.

The chain is built from TRBV29-1 and TRBJ2-3; 11 bases are a match to TRBD2. This CDR3 is built from 13 residues. CDR1 is SQVTM and CDR2 is ANQGSEA in the germline V gene. Unmatched junction bases numbered 1, after V lost 5 bases and J lost 3 bases. This CDR3 reads CSVTSGRTDTQYF. CDR3 in DNA: TGCAGCGTTACTAGCGGGAGAACAGATACGCAGTATTTT.

This clonotype has a count of ten or more. The chain recombines TRBV10-3 with TRBJ2-1; D gene ambiguous. The CDR3 is 13 residues long. V shed 7 bases and J shed 4 bases, with 11 bases lying between them. Germline V gene data show CDR1 as ENHRY and CDR2 as SYGVKD. CDR3 sequence: CAIKERAYNEQFF. The CDR3 nucleotides are TGTGCCATCAAGGAGCGCGCGTACAATGAGCAGTTCTTC.

In its sample, this clonotype was seen many times. The genes are TRBV7-8 and TRBJ2-3, with 9 bases fitting TRBD2. V was clipped by 0 bases and J by 4 bases; unmatched bases: 2. The CDR3 consists of 15 residues. CDR1 SGHVS and CDR2 FQNEAQ come from the germline V gene. The CDR3 bases are TGTGCCAGCAGCTTAGCCGCGGGAGGGCCAGATACGCAGTATTTT. As protein: CASSLAAGGPDTQYF.

This clonotype was seen many times. The chain has TRBV25-1 and TRBJ1-3; 8 nucleotides agree with TRBD1. Germline V CDR1 and CDR2: MGHDK, SYGVNS. CDR3 length: 13 residues. The V and J ends lost 7 bases and 8 bases, in that order; junction bases with no gene match: 7. CDR3 nucleotides: TGTGCCAGCATCGGACAGGGAAGGGACACCATATATTTT. Residues: CASIGQGRDTIYF.

This clonotype was counted only a few times. The CDR3 sequence is CASSLSRASTEAFF. As DNA, the CDR3 is TGTGCCAGCAGCCTTAGCAGGGCTTCCACTGAAGCTTTCTTT. The gene calls are TRBV7-2 and TRBJ1-1; D perhaps matches TRBD1 (5 bases). This CDR3 is built from 14 residues. Germline V lookup: CDR1 SGHTA, CDR2 FQGNSA. V was clipped by 5 bases and J by 4 bases, with 14 bases between them.

This clonotype was observed a few times. The V call is TRBV5-1, the J call TRBJ1-2, with TRBD1 as a possible D gene (5 bases). V dropped 0 bases and J dropped 2 bases, with 8 bases sitting between them. The V gene's germline CDR1 is SGHRS and CDR2 YFSETQ. The length of the CDR3 is 14 residues. CDR3 DNA sequence: TGCGCCAGCAGCTTGGGGCCAGGGAACTATGGCTACACCTTC. Residues: CASSLGPGNYGYTF. Full variable domain (remainder filled in from reference TRBV5-1 and TRBJ1-2): KAGVTQTPRYLIKTRGQQVTLSCSPISGHRSVSWYQQTPGQGLQFLFEYFSETQRNKGNFPGRFSGRQFSNSRSEMNVSTLELGDSALYLCASSLGPGNYGYTFGSGTRLTVV.

V gene TRBV28 combines with J gene TRBJ2-7; D gene ambiguous. This CDR3 has 12 residues. Germline V gives CDR1 MDHEN, CDR2 SYDVKM. With 7 bases removed from V and 4 bases from J, the gap between germline ends came to 11 bases. The CDR3 loop reads CASTRDRYEQYF. In nucleotides, the CDR3 is TGTGCCAGCACCCGAGATCGTTACGAGCAGTACTTC.

This clonotype was found a few times. This rearrangement joins TRBV11-3 to TRBJ2-1; D is unresolved. This CDR3 spans 11 amino acids. Germline-derived CDR1 and CDR2 are SGHNT and YENEEA. V was shortened by 6 bases and J by 10 bases, with 10 bases between the two germline ends. This CDR3 reads CASSLLLEQFF. CDR3 sequence (DNA): TGTGCCAGCAGTTTACTATTGGAGCAGTTCTTC.

This clonotype occurred many times. J is TRBJ2-7 and V is TRBV24-1; either TRBD1 or TRBD2 may fit D (5 bases each). The V gene lost 8 bases and the J gene lost 5 bases, with 15 bases spanning the gap. CDR1 is KGHDR and CDR2 is SFDVKD in the germline V gene. The CDR3 is 13 residues long. Here the CDR3 DNA reads TGTGCCACCAAGGGACGGCCAGGCAACGAGCAGTACTTC. Encoded protein: CATKGRPGNEQYF.

This clonotype was seen at least ten times. The chain links TRBV6-6 to TRBJ2-1; possibly TRBD2 for D (6 bases). The germline CDR1 and CDR2 sequences are MNHNY and SVGAGI (reference sequence). V was shortened by 6 bases and J by 0 bases, with 9 bases between the two germline ends. The CDR3 spans 14 residues. CDR3 DNA sequence: TGTGCCAGCAGCCTCGGGAGCTCCTACAATGAGCAGTTCTTC. Translation: CASSLGSSYNEQFF.

This clonotype was detected many times. This CDR3 is CASSPKVGDGYGYTF. Written as DNA, the CDR3 is TGTGCCAGCAGCCCAAAGGTCGGGGACGGCTATGGCTACACCTTC. The rearrangement links TRBV5-4 to TRBJ1-2, with a tentative D call TRBD1 (5 bases). V lost 4 bases to trimming and J lost 4 bases, with 17 bases between them. This CDR3 comprises 15 residues. Germline CDR1 reads SGHNT; CDR2 reads YYREEE (reference sequence).

The table lists this clonotype with a few counts. V usage is TRBV14 and J usage is TRBJ2-1; 7 bases match TRBD2. Germline V gene sequence: CDR1 SGHDN, CDR2 FVKESK. Losses at the gene ends were 0 bases for V and 9 bases for J; bases not matched to a gene: 8. The CDR3 spans 15 residues. The DNA of the CDR3 is TGTGCCAGCAGCCAAGATTGGCTAGCGGCCGCTGAGCAGTTCTTC. This gives the protein CASSQDWLAAAEQFF.

This clonotype was seen many times. The chain has TRBV2 and TRBJ2-1; 8 bases are a match to TRBD2. The CDR3 extends over 16 amino acids. Trimming removed 0 bases from V and 9 bases from J; junction bases left unmatched: 10. Germline V gives CDR1 SNHLY, CDR2 FYNNEI. CDR3 coding DNA: TGTGCCAGCAGTGAAGCCCGTCCGGGAGGGCCGGGTGAGCAGTTCTTC. This codes for CASSEARPGGPGEQFF.

The sample holds many counts of this clonotype. The V call is TRBV6-2 or TRBV6-3, the J call TRBJ2-1, with TRBD2 matching over 8 bases. V gave up 7 bases and J gave up 7 bases; unmatched junction bases: 12. This CDR3 spans 15 amino acids. CDR1 is MNHEY and CDR2 is SVGEGT in the germline V gene. The CDR3 sequence is CASNPSGGLGNEQFF. The CDR3 nucleotides read TGTGCCAGCAATCCGTCGGGAGGGCTCGGGAATGAGCAGTTCTTC.